Following are 30 T cell receptor beta chains from one sample sequenced in a study of T cell responses to AZD1222 COVID-19 vaccine. Clones were read by immunoSEQ multiplex PCR, and TCRdb kept only the in-frame ones, dropping some. The sample contains roughly 130,000 clones, 91% of which appear only once. The source material was peripheral blood, sampled on day 0 of AZD1222 vaccination. The receptors here all came from an adult in good health.

The rearrangement uses TRBV5-5 and TRBJ1-2; no clear D. V shed 4 bases and J shed 8 bases, with 15 bases lying between them. The germline gives CDR1 SGHKS, CDR2 YYEKEE (reference sequence). The CDR3 is 13 amino acids. CDR3 sequence (DNA): TGTGCCAGCAGCCCCGCGCCCGGTGGGGGCTACACCTTC. Its translation is CASSPAPGGGYTF.

The chain uses TRBV19 and TRBJ2-6; no clear D gene. V gave up 2 bases and J gave up 3 bases, with 5 bases separating them. The germline CDR1 and CDR2 sequences are LNHDA and SQIVND (reference sequence). CDR3 size: 14 residues. CDR3 sequence reads: CASSIQLGANVLTF. The CDR3 region has the DNA TGTGCCAGTAGTATACAACTTGGGGCCAACGTCCTGACTTTC.

The chain is built from TRBV5-1 and TRBJ2-1; D may be TRBD2 (6 bases). This CDR3 has 14 residues. The V gene lost 4 bases and the J gene lost 8 bases, with 16 bases spanning the gap. CDR1 SGHRS and CDR2 YFSETQ come from the germline V gene. CDR3 amino acids: CASSPDYPEYEQFF. The CDR3 nucleotides read TGCGCCAGCAGCCCGGACTACCCGGAGTATGAGCAGTTCTTC.

The rearrangement uses TRBV7-8 and TRBJ1-2; the D is unclear. The CDR3 covers 14 residues. Germline V gene lookup returns CDR1 SGHVS and CDR2 FQNEAQ. Trimming removed 4 bases from V and 3 bases from J, with 12 bases in between. Written as DNA, the CDR3 is TGTGCCAGCAGCTCCCGCGTTAGGGACTATGGCTACACCTTC. As protein: CASSSRVRDYGYTF.

V gene TRBV27 combines with J gene TRBJ2-3; tentatively, D is TRBD2 (5 bases). V was trimmed by 5 bases and J by 1 base, leaving 10 bases between them. The CDR3 totals 14 residues. Germline CDR1 MNHEY, CDR2 SMNVEV (reference sequence). CDR3 loop: CASSPRRGTDTQYF. The CDR3 nucleotides are TGTGCCAGCAGTCCCAGGCGGGGCACAGATACGCAGTATTTT.

The gene calls are TRBV6-1 and TRBJ1-2; D is unresolved. The germline V gene encodes CDR1 MNHNS and CDR2 SASEGT. CDR3 length: 13 amino acids. The ends were cut back, 1 base at V and 5 bases at J, with 8 bases in the middle. DNA for the CDR3: TGTGCCAGCAGTGAAGGCAGAGGGTATGGCTACACCTTC. As protein: CASSEGRGYGYTF.

The sample holds one count of this clone. This chain links TRBV24-1 with TRBJ2-5, with 10 bases fitting TRBD1. The CDR3 totals 15 residues. V lost 0 bases to trimming and J lost 5 bases; unmatched junction nucleotides: 2. CDR1 is KGHDR and CDR2 is SFDVKD in the germline V gene. The CDR3 bases are TGTGCCACCAGTGATTTGGGGACAGGGGCCGAGACCCAGTACTTC. Its translation: CATSDLGTGAETQYF.

V gene TRBV5-4 combines with J gene TRBJ2-2, with D perhaps matching TRBD2 (6 bases). This CDR3 comprises 13 residues. With 6 bases removed from V and 7 bases from J, the gap between germline ends came to 13 bases. Germline CDR1 SGHNT, CDR2 YYREEE (reference sequence). The CDR3 protein is CASTGGRYGELFF. The CDR3 nucleotides read TGTGCCAGCACCGGGGGAAGGTACGGGGAGCTGTTTTTT. Full variable domain (rest looked up from reference TRBV5-4 and TRBJ2-2): ETGVTQSPTHLIKTRGQQVTLRCSSQSGHNTVSWYQQALGQGPQFIFQYYREEENGRGNFPPRFSGLQFPNYSSELNVNALELDDSALYLCASTGGRYGELFFGEGSRLTVL.

The chain uses TRBV7-2 and TRBJ2-7; possibly TRBD1 or TRBD2 for D (5 bases each). Trimming took off 1 base at V and 0 bases at J, with 7 bases between the two ends. This CDR3 has 14 amino acids. Germline V lookup: CDR1 SGHTA, CDR2 FQGNSA. The CDR3 coding sequence is TGTGCCAGCAGCTTAGGGGGGACCTCCTACGAGCAGTACTTC. This gives the protein CASSLGGTSYEQYF.

The V gene is TRBV6-2 or TRBV6-3, the J gene TRBJ1-2; no reliable D call. V was pared by 6 bases and J by 1 base, with 12 bases between. The CDR3 totals 14 residues. Germline values: CDR1 MNHEY, CDR2 SVGEGT. The CDR3 spells CASSSREINYGYTF. The DNA of the CDR3 is TGTGCCAGCAGCTCCCGGGAAATTAACTATGGCTACACCTTC.

This sequence joins TRBV7-3 and TRBJ2-1; no clear D. In germline, CDR1 is SGHTA, CDR2 FQGTGA. This CDR3 comprises 15 residues. With 1 base removed from V and 7 bases from J, the gap between germline ends came to 14 bases. DNA of the CDR3: TGTGCCAGCAGCTTAAGCGAAGGGTATCCGAATGAGCAGTTCTTC. Translating gives CASSLSEGYPNEQFF.

The J gene is TRBJ1-2, the V gene TRBV19; D is undetermined. Germline V gene sequence: CDR1 LNHDA, CDR2 SQIVND (reference sequence). V was pared by 0 bases and J by 5 bases, with 10 bases between. The CDR3 length is 14 residues. CDR3 region: CASSIDIPRYGYTF. Written as DNA, the CDR3 is TGTGCCAGTAGTATAGACATCCCTCGATATGGCTACACCTTC.

The chain links TRBV7-2 to TRBJ1-3; 10 bases match TRBD1. The junction had 3 bases not matched to a gene; V was cut back by 3 bases and J by 4 bases. The germline V gene encodes CDR1 SGHTA and CDR2 FQGNSA. This CDR3 spans 15 amino acids. CDR3 nucleotides: TGTGCCAGCAGCTTGGACAGGGGGTACGGAAACACCATATATTTT. Its protein product is CASSLDRGYGNTIYF.

The chain has TRBV18 and TRBJ1-5, with a tentative D call TRBD1 (5 bases). The germline CDR1 and CDR2 sequences are KGHSH and LQKENI. Trimming took off 2 bases at V and 1 base at J, with 9 bases between the two ends. This CDR3 region has 15 residues. As DNA, the CDR3 is TGTGCCAGCTCACCAGGGGCTTCGAGCAATCAGCCCCAGCATTTT. Protein product: CASSPGASSNQPQHF.

This sequence joins TRBV28 and TRBJ2-7; tentatively, D is TRBD1 (6 bases). This CDR3 spans 14 amino acids. Trimming took 8 bases from V and 3 from J, leaving 17 bases between them. Germline V gives CDR1 MDHEN, CDR2 SYDVKM. CDR3 amino acids: CASGRGGGVYEQYF. CDR3 nucleotides: TGTGCCAGCGGACGAGGGGGTGGTGTCTACGAGCAGTACTTC.

This rearrangement joins TRBV7-8 to TRBJ1-6; D gene unclear. V gave up 5 bases and J gave up 10 bases, with 18 bases separating them. The CDR3 has 15 residues. CDR1 and CDR2 (germline): SGHVS, FQNEAQ. CDR3 DNA sequence: TGTGCCAGCAGCGATCAGGACCGGAATGGGTCACCCCTCCACTTT. Translated, it gives CASSDQDRNGSPLHF. Variable domain in full (rest from reference TRBV7-8 and TRBJ1-6): GAGVSQSPRYKVAKRGQDVALRCDPISGHVSLFWYQQALGQGPEFLTYFQNEAQLDKSGLPSDRFFAERPEGSVSTLKIQRTQQEDSAVYLCASSDQDRNGSPLHFGNGTRLTVT.

This chain links TRBV6-5 with TRBJ2-5; TRBD2 aligns across 12 bases. J lost 5 bases, V lost 7 bases, and 8 bases had no gene match. The CDR3 totals 15 residues. The germline V gene encodes CDR1 MNHEY and CDR2 SVGAGI. In nucleotides, the CDR3 is TGTGCCAGCACCCAGACTAGCGGGGGATGGGAGACCCAGTACTTC. Translation: CASTQTSGGWETQYF.

V and J are TRBV18 and TRBJ2-2; D possibly corresponds to TRBD1 (6 bases). CDR3 size: 13 residues. CDR1 and CDR2 from the germline V gene are KGHSH and LQKENI. The ends were cut back, 8 bases at V and 6 bases at J, with 13 bases in the middle. The chain's CDR3 is CASHQGGAGELFF. The DNA for the CDR3 is TGTGCCAGCCACCAAGGGGGTGCCGGGGAGCTGTTTTTT.

This clone was seen only a few times. The chain couples TRBV28 to TRBJ1-2, with TRBD1 as a possible D gene (6 bases). V was clipped by 7 bases and J by 3 bases, with 18 bases between them. The germline V gene has CDR1 MDHEN and CDR2 SYDVKM. The CDR3 consists of 15 residues. The CDR3 protein is CASTNPGGAYYGYTF. Here the CDR3 DNA reads TGTGCCAGCACCAATCCCGGGGGCGCGTACTATGGCTACACCTTC.

The chain recombines TRBV21-1 with TRBJ1-4. TRBV21-1 is shown as a pseudogene. CDR3 length equals 14 residues. CDR3 in DNA: TGTGCCAGCAGCAACGGGGGGCCGGGTGAAAAACTGTTTTTT. It translates to CASSNGGPGEKLFF.

The chain is built from TRBV5-1 and TRBJ1-6; D gene ambiguous. Trimming removed 4 bases at V and 6 bases at J, with 11 bases between. The CDR3 is made up of 14 amino acids. The germline CDR1 and CDR2 sequences are SGHRS and YFSETQ. Here the CDR3 reads CASSPELGNSPLHF. The CDR3 DNA sequence: TGCGCCAGCAGCCCGGAGCTAGGTAATTCACCCCTCCACTTT.

The V and J genes are TRBV30 and TRBJ1-2; no clear D. V was shortened by 1 base and J by 4 bases, with 7 bases between the two germline ends. The CDR3 totals 12 residues. Germline CDR1 is GTSNPN and CDR2 is SVGIG (reference sequence). CDR3: CAWSGGSYGYTF. The DNA for the CDR3 is TGTGCCTGGAGTGGCGGATCCTATGGCTACACCTTC.

This chain links TRBV5-6 with TRBJ2-7; D is perhaps TRBD1 or TRBD2 (6 bases each). The CDR3 sequence is 15 residues long. Trimming shortened V by 5 bases and J by 3 bases, and 18 bases separated the two germline ends. In germline, CDR1 is SGHDT, CDR2 YYEEEE. The CDR3 loop is CASSMNREEIYEQYF. CDR3 coding DNA: TGTGCCAGCAGTATGAACAGGGAGGAAATCTACGAGCAGTACTTC. Full variable domain (outside the CDR3, taken from reference TRBV5-6 and TRBJ2-7): DAGVTQSPTHLIKTRGQQVTLRCSPKSGHDTVSWYQQALGQGPQFIFQYYEEEERQRGNFPDRFSGHQFPNYSSELNVNALLLGDSALYLCASSMNREEIYEQYFGPGTRLTVT.

The chain joins TRBV11-2 to TRBJ2-1, with a weak D call TRBD2 (5 bases). Trimming pared 4 bases from V and 4 bases from J, leaving 17 bases between. CDR3 length: 16 residues. The germline V gene encodes CDR1 SGHAT and CDR2 FQNNGV. The CDR3 spells CASSSYSGRAYNEQFF. CDR3 in DNA: TGTGCCAGCAGCTCGTACTCCGGGCGGGCGTACAATGAGCAGTTCTTC.

This rearrangement joins TRBV4-3 to TRBJ2-1; D might be TRBD1 (6 bases). Trimming took off 0 bases at V and 0 bases at J, with 15 bases between the two ends. CDR1 LGHNA and CDR2 YSLEER come from the germline V gene. This CDR3 region has 18 residues. The CDR3 sequence: CASSQEGVEGGSYNEQFF. The CDR3 DNA reads as TGCGCCAGCAGCCAAGAAGGAGTCGAAGGGGGCTCCTACAATGAGCAGTTCTTC.

This chain uses TRBV28 with TRBJ1-1; D ambiguous. The germline gives CDR1 MDHEN, CDR2 SYDVKM. V lost 5 bases to trimming and J lost 5 bases, with 9 bases between them. This CDR3 comprises 12 residues. The CDR3 is CASSPRITEAFF. DNA for the CDR3: TGTGCCAGCAGTCCCCGTATAACTGAAGCTTTCTTT.

The J gene is TRBJ1-1, the V gene TRBV7-2; D gene uncertain. CDR1 is SGHTA and CDR2 is FQGNSA in the germline V gene. The V end lost 2 bases, the J end lost 6 bases, and 4 bases lay between the germline ends. CDR3 length equals 11 residues. CDR3 DNA sequence: TGTGCCAGCAGCTTATATGCTGAAGCTTTCTTT. Protein: CASSLYAEAFF.

This clone was seen only a few times. This chain links TRBV5-1 with TRBJ1-4; no definite D call. Deletions cut 4 bases from V and 7 bases from J, with 11 bases between. The germline V gene encodes CDR1 SGHRS and CDR2 YFSETQ. There are 13 residues in the CDR3. The CDR3 coding sequence is TGCGCCAGCAGCCGGGAAATCAGTGAAAAACTGTTTTTT. It specifies CASSREISEKLFF.

The chain joins TRBV11-3 to TRBJ2-2, with 13 bases fitting TRBD2. CDR3 length: 15 amino acids. CDR1 and CDR2 from the germline V gene are SGHNT and YENEEA. Germline trimming cut 9 bases from V and 6 bases from J; bases unmatched to any gene: 7. CDR3 amino acids: CASARLAGGPGELFF. DNA of the CDR3: TGTGCCAGTGCTCGACTAGCGGGGGGCCCCGGGGAGCTGTTTTTT.

V and J are TRBV11-2 and TRBJ2-5; 11 bases fit TRBD1. V lost 1 base, J lost 4 bases, and 8 bases stayed unmatched. This CDR3 is 17 amino acids long. The germline CDR1 and CDR2 sequences are SGHAT and FQNNGV. DNA of the CDR3: TGTGCCAGCAGCTTAGCAAAGGACAGGGGGCGAGGAGAGACCCAGTACTTC. Protein: CASSLAKDRGRGETQYF.